The TCR beta chain under discussion was sequenced for a study of blood T cell repertoires in COVID-19. Germline V gene lookup returns CDR1 LNHDA and CDR2 SQIVND (reference sequence). V lost 7 bases and J lost 1; bases outside the gene matches: 6. The CDR3 loop spans 14 amino acids. This clone was seen only once. The data were produced by immunoSEQ multiplex PCR, yet TCRdb's version contains in-frame clones alone and is incomplete. The data hold some 400,000 clones, with approximately 87% observed a single time. The chain is built from TRBV19 and TRBJ1-1, with 7 bases matching TRBD1. The receptor comes from a woman aged 60 to 75 with COVID-19, enrolled during active disease. Sequencing input: peripheral blood. Here the CDR3 reads CASNYRTGNTEAFF. CDR3 in DNA: TGTGCCAGTAATTATCGGACAGGGAACACTGAAGCTTTCTTT.